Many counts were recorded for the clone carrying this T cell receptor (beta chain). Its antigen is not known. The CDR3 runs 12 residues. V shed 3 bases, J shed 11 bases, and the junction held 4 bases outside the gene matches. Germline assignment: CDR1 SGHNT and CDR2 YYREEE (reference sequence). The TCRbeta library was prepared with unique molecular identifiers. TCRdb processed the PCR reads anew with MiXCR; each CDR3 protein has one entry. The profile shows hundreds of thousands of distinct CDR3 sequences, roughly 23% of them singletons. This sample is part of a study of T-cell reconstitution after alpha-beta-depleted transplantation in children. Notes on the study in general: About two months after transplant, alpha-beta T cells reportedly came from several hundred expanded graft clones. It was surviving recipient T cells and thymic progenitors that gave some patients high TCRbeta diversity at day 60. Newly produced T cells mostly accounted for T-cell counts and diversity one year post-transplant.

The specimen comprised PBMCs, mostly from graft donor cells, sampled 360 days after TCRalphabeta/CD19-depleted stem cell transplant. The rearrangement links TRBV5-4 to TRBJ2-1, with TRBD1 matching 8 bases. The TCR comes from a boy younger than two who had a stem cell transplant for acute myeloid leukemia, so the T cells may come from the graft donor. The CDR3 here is CASSYDRGKQFF. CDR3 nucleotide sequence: TGTGCCAGCAGCTACGACAGGGGAAAGCAGTTCTTC.